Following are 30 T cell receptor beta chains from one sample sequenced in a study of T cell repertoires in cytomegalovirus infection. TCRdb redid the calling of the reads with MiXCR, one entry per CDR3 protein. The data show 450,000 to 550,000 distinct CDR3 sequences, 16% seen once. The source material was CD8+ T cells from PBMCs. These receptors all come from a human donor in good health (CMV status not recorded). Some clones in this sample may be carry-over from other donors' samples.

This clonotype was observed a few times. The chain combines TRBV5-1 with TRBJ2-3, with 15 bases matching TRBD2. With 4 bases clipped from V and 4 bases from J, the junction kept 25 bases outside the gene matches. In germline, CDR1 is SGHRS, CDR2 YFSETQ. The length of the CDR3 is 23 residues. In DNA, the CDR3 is TGCGCCAGCAGCCTAACCGGGACTAGCGGGGGGCCGCTCCGAATTGGGCCTTCAGATACGCAGTATTTT. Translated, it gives CASSLTGTSGGPLRIGPSDTQYF.

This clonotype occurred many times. CDR3 loop: CASSSWVDRDYGYTF. DNA of the CDR3: TGTGCCAGCAGCTCCTGGGTGGACCGCGACTATGGCTACACCTTC. The chain couples TRBV7-6 to TRBJ1-2; D is unresolved. The V end lost 4 bases, the J end lost 3 bases, and 15 bases lay between the germline ends. Germline V gene sequence: CDR1 SGHVS, CDR2 FNYEAQ. This CDR3 region has 15 residues.

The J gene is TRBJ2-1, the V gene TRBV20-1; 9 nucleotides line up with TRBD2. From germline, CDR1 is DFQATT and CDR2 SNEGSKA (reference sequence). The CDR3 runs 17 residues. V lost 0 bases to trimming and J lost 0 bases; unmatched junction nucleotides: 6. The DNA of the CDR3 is TGCAGTGCTAGAGATCAGGAGCGGGGGGTCTCCTACAATGAGCAGTTCTTC. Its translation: CSARDQERGVSYNEQFF.

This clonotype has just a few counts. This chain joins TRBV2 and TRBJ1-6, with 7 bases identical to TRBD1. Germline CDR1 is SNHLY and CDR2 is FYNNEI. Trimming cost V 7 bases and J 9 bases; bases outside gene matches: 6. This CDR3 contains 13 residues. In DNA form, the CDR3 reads TGTGCCAGCACCGCAGGGGGTATTTCACCCCTCCACTTT. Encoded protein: CASTAGGISPLHF.

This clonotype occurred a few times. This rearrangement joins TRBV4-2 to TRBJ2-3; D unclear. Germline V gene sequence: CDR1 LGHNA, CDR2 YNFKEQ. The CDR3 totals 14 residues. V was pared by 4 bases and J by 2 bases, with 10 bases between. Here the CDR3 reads CASSLASPTDTQYF. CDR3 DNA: TGTGCCAGCAGCCTTGCGAGCCCCACAGATACGCAGTATTTT.

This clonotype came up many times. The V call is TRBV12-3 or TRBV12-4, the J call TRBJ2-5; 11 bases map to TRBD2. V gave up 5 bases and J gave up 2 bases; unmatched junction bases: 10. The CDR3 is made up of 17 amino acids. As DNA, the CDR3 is TGTGCCAGCAGTAGACTACTAGCGGGGGCTGAACAAGAGACCCAGTACTTC. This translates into CASSRLLAGAEQETQYF.

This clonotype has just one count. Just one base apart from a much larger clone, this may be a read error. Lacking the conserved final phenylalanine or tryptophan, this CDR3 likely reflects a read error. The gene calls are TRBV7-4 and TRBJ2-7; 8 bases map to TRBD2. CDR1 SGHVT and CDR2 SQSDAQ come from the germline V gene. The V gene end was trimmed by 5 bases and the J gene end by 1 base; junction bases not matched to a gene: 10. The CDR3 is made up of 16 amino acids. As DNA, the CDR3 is TGTGCCAGCAGCACTTGGAGCGGGAGAACATCCTACGAGCAGTACTTA. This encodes CASSTWSGRTSYEQYL.

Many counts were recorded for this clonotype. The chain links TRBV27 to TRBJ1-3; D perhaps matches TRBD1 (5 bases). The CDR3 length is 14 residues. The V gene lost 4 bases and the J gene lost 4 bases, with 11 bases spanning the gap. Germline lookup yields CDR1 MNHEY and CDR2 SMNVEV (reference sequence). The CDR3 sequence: CASSYRGPGNTIYF. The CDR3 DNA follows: TGTGCCAGCAGTTATAGGGGCCCCGGAAACACCATATATTTT.

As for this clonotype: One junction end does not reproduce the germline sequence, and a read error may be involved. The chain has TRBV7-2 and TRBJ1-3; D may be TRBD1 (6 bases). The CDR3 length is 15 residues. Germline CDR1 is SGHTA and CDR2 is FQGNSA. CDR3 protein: CACSEILGAGNTIYF. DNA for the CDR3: TGTGCCTGCAGCGAAATTTTGGGGGCTGGCAACACCATATATTTT.

The CDR3 here is CASSSARQGAYEQYF. CDR3 coding DNA: TGTGCCAGCAGTTCAGCGAGACAGGGGGCCTACGAGCAGTACTTC. This chain joins TRBV6-6 and TRBJ2-7; TRBD1 aligns across 9 bases. This CDR3 region has 15 residues. The V gene's germline CDR1 is MNHNY and CDR2 SVGAGI (reference sequence). V dropped 4 bases and J dropped 2; count of bases not matched to a gene: 6.

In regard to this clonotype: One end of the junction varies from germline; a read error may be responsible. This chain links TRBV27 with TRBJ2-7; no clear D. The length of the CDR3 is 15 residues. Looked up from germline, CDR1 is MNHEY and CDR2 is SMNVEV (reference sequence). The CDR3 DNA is TGTGCCAGCAGTTTAAACCGCCCCTACAGCTACGTGCAGTACTTC. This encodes CASSLNRPYSYVQYF.

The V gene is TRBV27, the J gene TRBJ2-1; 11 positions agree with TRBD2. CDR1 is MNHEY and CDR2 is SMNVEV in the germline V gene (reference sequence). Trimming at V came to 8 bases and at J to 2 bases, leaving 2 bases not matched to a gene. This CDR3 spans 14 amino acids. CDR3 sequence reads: CASQLAGAYNEQFF. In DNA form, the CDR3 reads TGTGCCAGCCAACTAGCGGGAGCCTACAATGAGCAGTTCTTC.

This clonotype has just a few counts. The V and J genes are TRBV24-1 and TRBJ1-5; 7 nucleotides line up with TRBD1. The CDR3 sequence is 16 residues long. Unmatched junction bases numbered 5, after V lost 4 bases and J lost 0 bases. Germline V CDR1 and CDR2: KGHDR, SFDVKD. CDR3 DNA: TGTGCCACCAGTGACCCAACAGGGGATAGCAATCAGCCCCAGCATTTT. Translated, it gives CATSDPTGDSNQPQHF.

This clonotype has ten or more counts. For the CDR3, the DNA is TGTGCCAGTAGTTGGGACAGGAAGAATTTGCCAAGAAAGACTGAAGCTTTCTTT. Translated, it gives CASSWDRKNLPRKTEAFF. The V gene is TRBV19, the J gene TRBJ1-1, with TRBD1 identical over 8 bases. Per germline, CDR1 LNHDA and CDR2 SQIVND (reference sequence). V was clipped by 5 bases and J by 5 bases; unmatched bases: 19. This CDR3 is built from 18 residues. The full variable domain, in which reference TRBV19 and TRBJ1-1 provide the parts outside the CDR3, is DGGITQSPKYLFRKEGQNVTLSCEQNLNHDAMYWYRQDPGQGLRLIYYSQIVNDFQKGDIAEGYSVSREKKESFPLTVTSAQKNPTAFYLCASSWDRKNLPRKTEAFFGQGTRLTVV.

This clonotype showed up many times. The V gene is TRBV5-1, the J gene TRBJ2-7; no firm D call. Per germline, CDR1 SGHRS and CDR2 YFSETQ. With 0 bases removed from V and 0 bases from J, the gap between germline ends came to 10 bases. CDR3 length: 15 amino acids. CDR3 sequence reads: CASSLASPNSYEQYF. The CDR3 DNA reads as TGCGCCAGCAGCTTGGCCAGTCCCAACTCCTACGAGCAGTACTTC. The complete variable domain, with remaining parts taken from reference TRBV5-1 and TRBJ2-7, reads KAGVTQTPRYLIKTRGQQVTLSCSPISGHRSVSWYQQTPGQGLQFLFEYFSETQRNKGNFPGRFSGRQFSNSRSEMNVSTLELGDSALYLCASSLASPNSYEQYFGPGTRLTVT.

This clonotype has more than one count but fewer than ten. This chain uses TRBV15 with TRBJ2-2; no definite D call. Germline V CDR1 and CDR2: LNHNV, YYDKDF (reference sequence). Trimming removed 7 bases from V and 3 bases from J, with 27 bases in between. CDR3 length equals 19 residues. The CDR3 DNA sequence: TGTGCCACCACCCCCCCTCGAGCTAGTTTGGATCGTTACACCGGGGAGCTGTTTTTT. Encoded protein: CATTPPRASLDRYTGELFF.

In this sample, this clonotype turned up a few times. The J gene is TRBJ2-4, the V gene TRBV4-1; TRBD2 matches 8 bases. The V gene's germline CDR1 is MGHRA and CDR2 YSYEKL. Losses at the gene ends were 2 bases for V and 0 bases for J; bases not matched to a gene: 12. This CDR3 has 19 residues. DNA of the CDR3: TGCGCCAGCAGCCAATTTCCCCCCTTAGCGGGGAAAGCCAAAAACATTCAGTACTTC. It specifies CASSQFPPLAGKAKNIQYF.

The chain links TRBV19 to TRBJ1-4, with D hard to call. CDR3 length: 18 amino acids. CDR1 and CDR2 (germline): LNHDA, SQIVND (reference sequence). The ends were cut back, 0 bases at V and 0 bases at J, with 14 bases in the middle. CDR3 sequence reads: CASSIDNWAPATNEKLFF. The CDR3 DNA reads TGTGCCAGTAGTATAGATAACTGGGCGCCGGCAACTAATGAAAAACTGTTTTTT.

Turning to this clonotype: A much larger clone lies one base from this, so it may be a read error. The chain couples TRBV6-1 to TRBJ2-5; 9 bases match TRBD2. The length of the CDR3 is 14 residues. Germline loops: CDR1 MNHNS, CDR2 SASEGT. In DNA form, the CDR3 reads TGTGCCTGCAGTGAAGCGGGGGGAAAGGAGACCCAGTACTTC. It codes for CACSEAGGKETQYF.

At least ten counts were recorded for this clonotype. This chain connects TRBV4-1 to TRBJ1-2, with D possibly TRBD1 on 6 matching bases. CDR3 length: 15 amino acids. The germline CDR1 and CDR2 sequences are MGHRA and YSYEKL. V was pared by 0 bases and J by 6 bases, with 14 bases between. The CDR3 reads CASSQDPGAKNGYTF. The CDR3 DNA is TGCGCCAGCAGCCAAGATCCGGGGGCGAAAAATGGCTACACCTTC.

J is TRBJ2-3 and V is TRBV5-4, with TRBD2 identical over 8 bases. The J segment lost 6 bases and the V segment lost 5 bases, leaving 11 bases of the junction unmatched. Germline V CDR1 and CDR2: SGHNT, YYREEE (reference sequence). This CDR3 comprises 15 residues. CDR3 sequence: CASSSERGSFDTQYF. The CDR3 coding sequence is TGTGCCAGCAGTTCTGAGCGGGGGAGTTTCGATACGCAGTATTTT.

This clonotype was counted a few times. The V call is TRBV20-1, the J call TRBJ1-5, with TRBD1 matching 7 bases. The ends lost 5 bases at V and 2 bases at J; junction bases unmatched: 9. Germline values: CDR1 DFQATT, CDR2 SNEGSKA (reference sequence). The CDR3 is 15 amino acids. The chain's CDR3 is CSAYDRDQGNQPQHF. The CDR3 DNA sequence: TGCAGTGCTTATGACAGGGATCAGGGCAATCAGCCCCAGCATTTT.

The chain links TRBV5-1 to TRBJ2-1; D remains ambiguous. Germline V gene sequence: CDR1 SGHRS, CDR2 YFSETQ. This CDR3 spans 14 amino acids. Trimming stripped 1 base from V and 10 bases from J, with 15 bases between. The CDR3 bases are TGCGCCAGCAGCTTGCCTTTAAGAGATCGCGAGCAGTTCTTC. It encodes CASSLPLRDREQFF.

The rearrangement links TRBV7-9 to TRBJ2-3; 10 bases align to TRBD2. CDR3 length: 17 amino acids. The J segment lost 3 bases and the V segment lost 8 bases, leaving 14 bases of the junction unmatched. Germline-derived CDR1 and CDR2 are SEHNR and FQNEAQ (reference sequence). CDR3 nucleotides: TGTGCCAGCGATCCCCTCCCGCTAGCGGGGGATACAGATACGCAGTATTTT. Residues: CASDPLPLAGDTDTQYF.

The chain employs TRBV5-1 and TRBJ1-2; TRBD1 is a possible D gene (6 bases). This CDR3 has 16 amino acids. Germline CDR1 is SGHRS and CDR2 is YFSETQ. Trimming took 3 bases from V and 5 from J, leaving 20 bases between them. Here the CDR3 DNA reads TGCGCCAGCAGCTGGAACCAGGGGAACTCTTGGTATGGCTACACCTTC. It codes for CASSWNQGNSWYGYTF. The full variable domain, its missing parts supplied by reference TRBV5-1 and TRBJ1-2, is KAGVTQTPRYLIKTRGQQVTLSCSPISGHRSVSWYQQTPGQGLQFLFEYFSETQRNKGNFPGRFSGRQFSNSRSEMNVSTLELGDSALYLCASSWNQGNSWYGYTFGSGTRLTVV.

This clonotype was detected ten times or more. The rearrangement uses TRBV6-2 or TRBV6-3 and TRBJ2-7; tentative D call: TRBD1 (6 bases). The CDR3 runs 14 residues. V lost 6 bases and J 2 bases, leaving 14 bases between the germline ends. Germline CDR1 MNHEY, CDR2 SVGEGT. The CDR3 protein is CASSDPGHPYEQYF. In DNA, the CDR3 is TGTGCCAGCAGCGATCCGGGACACCCCTACGAGCAGTACTTC.

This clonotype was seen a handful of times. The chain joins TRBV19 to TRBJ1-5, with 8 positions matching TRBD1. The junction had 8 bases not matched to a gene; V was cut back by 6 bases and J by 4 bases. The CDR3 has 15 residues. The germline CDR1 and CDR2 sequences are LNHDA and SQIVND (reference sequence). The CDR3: CASRPDREGNQPQHF. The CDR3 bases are TGTGCCAGTAGACCGGACAGGGAAGGGAATCAGCCCCAGCATTTT.

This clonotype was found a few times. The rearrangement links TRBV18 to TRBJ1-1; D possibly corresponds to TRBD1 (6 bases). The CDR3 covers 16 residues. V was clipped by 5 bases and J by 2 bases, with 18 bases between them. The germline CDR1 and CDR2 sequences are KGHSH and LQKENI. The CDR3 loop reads CASSSRQGIKNTEAFF. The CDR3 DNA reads TGTGCCAGCTCATCTCGTCAGGGGATCAAAAACACTGAAGCTTTCTTT.

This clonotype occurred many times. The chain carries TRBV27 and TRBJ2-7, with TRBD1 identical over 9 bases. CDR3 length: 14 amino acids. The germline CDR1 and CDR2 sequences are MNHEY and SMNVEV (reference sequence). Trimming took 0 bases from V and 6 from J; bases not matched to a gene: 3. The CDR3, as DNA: TGTGCCAGCAGTTTATCCGGGACAGGGAGCGAGCAGTACTTC. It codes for CASSLSGTGSEQYF.

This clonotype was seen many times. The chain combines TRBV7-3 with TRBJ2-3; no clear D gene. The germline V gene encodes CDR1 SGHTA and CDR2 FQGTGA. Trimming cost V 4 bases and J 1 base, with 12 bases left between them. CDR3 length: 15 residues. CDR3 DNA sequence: TGTGCCAGCAGCTCCCGGCCGAGCCGCACAGATACGCAGTATTTT. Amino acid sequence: CASSSRPSRTDTQYF. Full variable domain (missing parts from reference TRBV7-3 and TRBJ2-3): GAGVSQTPSNKVTEKGKYVELRCDPISGHTALYWYRQSLGQGPEFLIYFQGTGAADDSGLPNDRFFAVRPEGSVSTLKIQRTERGDSAVYLCASSSRPSRTDTQYFGPGTRLTVL.